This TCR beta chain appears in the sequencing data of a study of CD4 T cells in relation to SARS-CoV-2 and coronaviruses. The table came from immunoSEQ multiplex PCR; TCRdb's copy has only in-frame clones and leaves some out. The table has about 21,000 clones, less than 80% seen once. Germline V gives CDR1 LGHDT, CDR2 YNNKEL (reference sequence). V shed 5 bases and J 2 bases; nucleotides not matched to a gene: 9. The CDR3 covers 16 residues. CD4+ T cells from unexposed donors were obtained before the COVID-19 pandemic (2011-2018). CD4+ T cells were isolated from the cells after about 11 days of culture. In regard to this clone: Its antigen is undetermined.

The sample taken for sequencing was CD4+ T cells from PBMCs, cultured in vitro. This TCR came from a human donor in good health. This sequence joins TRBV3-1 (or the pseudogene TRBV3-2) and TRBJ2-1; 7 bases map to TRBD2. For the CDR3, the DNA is TGTGCCAGCAGCGGGTATACGGGACTAACCTACAATGAGCAGTTCTTC. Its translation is CASSGYTGLTYNEQFF.